This T cell receptor (beta chain) was recovered during a study of high-grade serous ovarian cancer treatment subgroups. V lost 4 bases to trimming and J lost 4 bases, with 8 bases between them. The CDR3 runs 12 residues. Germline V gives CDR1 SGHDT, CDR2 YYEEEE. The protocol was immunoSEQ multiplex PCR, while the TCRdb copy is restricted to in-frame clones and leaves out a portion. The sample consists of about 15,000 clones, roughly 90% of them appearing once. Tumor samples were taken before definitive surgery or chemotherapy. This clonotype was obtained from a human donor with high-grade serous ovarian cancer. The rearrangement links TRBV5-6 to TRBJ1-2; D remains ambiguous. What was sequenced was tumor tissue. CDR3 amino acids: CASSPGPYGYTF. The CDR3 DNA follows: TGTGCCAGCAGCCCGGGCCCCTATGGCTACACCTTC.